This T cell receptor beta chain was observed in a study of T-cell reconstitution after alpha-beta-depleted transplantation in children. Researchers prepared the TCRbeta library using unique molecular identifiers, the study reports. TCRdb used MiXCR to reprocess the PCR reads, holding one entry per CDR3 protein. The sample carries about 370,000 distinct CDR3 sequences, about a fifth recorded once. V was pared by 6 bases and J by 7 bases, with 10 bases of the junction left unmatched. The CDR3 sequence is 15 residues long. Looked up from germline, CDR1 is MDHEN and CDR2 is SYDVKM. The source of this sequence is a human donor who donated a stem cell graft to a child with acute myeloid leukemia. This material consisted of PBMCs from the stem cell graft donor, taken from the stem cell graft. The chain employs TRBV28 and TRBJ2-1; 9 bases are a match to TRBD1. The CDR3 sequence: CASRAPGQGFNEQFF. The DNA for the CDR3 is TGTGCCAGCAGAGCACCGGGACAGGGATTTAATGAGCAGTTCTTC.